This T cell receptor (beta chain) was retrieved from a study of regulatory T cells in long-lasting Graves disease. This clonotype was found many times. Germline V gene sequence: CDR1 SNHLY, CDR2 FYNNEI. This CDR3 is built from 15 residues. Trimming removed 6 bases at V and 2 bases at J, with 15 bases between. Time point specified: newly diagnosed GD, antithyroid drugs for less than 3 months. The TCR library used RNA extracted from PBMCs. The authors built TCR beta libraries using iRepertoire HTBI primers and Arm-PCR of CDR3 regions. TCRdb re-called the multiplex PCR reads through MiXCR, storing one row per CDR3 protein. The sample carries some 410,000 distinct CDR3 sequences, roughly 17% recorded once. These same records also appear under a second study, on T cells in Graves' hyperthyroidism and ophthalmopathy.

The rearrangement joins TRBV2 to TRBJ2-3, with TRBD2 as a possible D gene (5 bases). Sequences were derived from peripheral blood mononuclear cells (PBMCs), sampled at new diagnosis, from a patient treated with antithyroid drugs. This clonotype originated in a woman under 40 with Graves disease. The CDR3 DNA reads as TGTGCCAGCAGGTATCGGGGAGTTAACACAGATACGCAGTATTTT. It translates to CASRYRGVNTDTQYF.